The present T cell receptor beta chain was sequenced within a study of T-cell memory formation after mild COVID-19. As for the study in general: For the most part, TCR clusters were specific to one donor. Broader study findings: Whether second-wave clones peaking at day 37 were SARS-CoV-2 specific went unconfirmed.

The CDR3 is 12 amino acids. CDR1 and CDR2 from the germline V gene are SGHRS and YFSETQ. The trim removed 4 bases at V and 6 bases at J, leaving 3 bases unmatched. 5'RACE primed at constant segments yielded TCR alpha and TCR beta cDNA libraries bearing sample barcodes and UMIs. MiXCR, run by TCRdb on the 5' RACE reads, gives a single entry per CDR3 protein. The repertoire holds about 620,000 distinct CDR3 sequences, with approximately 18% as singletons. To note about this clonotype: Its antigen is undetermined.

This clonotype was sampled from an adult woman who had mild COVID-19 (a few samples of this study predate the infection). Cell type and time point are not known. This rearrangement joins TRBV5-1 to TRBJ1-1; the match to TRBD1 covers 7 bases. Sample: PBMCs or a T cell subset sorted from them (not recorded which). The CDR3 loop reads CASSPDRAEAFF. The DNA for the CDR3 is TGCGCCAGCAGCCCTGACAGGGCTGAAGCTTTCTTT.